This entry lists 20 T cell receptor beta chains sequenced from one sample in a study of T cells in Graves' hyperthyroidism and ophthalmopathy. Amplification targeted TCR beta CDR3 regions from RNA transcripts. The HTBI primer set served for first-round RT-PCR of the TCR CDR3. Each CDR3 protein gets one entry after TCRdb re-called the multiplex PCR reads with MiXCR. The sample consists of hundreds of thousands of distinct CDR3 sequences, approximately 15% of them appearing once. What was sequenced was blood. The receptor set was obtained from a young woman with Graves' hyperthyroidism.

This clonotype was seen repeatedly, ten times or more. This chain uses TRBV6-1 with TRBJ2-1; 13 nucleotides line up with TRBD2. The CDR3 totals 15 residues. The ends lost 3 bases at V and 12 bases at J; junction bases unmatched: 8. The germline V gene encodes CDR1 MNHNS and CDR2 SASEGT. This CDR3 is CASSDGLAGDVAQFF. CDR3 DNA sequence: TGTGCCAGCAGTGACGGACTAGCGGGAGATGTCGCGCAGTTCTTC.

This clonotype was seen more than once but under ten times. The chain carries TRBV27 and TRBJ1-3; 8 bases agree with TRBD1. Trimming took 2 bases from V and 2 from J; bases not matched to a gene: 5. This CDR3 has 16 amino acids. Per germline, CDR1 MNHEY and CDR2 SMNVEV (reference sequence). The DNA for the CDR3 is TGTGCCAGCAGTTTACGGACAGGGTTAGCTGGAAACACCATATATTTT. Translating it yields CASSLRTGLAGNTIYF.

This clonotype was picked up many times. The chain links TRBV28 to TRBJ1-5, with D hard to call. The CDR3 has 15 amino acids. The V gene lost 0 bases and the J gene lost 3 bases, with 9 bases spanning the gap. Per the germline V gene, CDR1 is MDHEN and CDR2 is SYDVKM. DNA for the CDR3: TGTGCCAGCAGTTTATGGAGGACGATCAATCAGCCCCAGCATTTT. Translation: CASSLWRTINQPQHF.

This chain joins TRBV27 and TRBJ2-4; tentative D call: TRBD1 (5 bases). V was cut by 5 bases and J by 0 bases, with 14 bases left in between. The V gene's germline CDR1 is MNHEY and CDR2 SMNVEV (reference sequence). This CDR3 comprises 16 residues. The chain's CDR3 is CASSPTTAPAKNIQYF. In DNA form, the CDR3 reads TGTGCCAGCAGTCCCACGACAGCTCCAGCCAAAAACATTCAGTACTTC.

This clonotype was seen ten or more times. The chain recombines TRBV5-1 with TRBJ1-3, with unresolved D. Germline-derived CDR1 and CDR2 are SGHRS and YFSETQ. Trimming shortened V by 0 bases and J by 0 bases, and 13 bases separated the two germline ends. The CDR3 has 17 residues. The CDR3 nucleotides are TGCGCCAGCAGCTTGGAGGGCAGGTGGTACTCTGGAAACACCATATATTTT. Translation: CASSLEGRWYSGNTIYF.

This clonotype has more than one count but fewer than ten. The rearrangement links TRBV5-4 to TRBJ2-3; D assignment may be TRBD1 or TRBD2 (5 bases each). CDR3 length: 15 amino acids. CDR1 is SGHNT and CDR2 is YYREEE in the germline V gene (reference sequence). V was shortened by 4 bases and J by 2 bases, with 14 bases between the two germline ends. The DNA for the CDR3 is TGTGCCAGCAGCCTCCGGGACCTAGTCACAGATACGCAGTATTTT. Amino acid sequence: CASSLRDLVTDTQYF.

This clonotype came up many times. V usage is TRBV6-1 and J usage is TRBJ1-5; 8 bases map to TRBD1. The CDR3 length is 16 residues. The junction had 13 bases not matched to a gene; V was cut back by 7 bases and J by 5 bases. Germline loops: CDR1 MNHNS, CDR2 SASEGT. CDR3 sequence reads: CASNPWTGTPYQPQHF. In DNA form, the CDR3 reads TGTGCCAGCAATCCCTGGACAGGGACCCCTTATCAGCCCCAGCATTTT.

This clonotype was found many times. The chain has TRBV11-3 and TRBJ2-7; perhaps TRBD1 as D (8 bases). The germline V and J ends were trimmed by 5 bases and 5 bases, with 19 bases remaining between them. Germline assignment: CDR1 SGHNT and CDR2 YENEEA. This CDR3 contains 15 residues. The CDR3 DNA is TGTGCCAGCAGCCCTGGACAGGGACTACGGGACGAGCAGTACTTC. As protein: CASSPGQGLRDEQYF.

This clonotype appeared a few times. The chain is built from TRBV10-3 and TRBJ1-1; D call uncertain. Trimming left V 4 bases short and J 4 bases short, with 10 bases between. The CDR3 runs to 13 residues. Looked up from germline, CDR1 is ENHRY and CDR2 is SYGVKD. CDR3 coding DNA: TGTGCCATCAGTGGAGTCGGGTCCACTGAAGCTTTCTTT. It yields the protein CAISGVGSTEAFF.

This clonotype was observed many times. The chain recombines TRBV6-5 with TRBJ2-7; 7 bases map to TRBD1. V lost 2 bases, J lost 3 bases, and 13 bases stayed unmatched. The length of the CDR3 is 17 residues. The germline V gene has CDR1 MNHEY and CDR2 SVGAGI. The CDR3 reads CASSYDRARSPIYEQYF. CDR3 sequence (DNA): TGTGCCAGCAGTTACGACAGGGCACGTAGTCCTATCTACGAGCAGTACTTC.

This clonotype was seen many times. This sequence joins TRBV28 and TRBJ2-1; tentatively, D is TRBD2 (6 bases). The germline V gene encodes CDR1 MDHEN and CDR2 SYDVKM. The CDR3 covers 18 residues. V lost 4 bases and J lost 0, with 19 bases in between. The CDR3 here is CASSSISDPGSSYNEQFF. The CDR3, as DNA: TGTGCCAGCAGTTCTATTTCGGACCCCGGGAGCTCCTACAATGAGCAGTTCTTC.

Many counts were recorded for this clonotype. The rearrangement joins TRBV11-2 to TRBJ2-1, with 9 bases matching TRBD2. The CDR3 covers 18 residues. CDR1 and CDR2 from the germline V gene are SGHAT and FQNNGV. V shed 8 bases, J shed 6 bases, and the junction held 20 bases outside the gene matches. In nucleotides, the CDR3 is TGTGCCAGCCGGACCAACGGGTTTAGCGGGAGTGGAGCCAATGAGCAGTTCTTC. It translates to CASRTNGFSGSGANEQFF.

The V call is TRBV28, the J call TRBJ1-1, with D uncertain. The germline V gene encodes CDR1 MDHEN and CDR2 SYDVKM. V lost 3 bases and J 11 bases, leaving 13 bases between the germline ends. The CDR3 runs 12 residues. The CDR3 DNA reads TGTGCCAGCAGTTTGATCCCCAACGAGGCTTTCTTT. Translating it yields CASSLIPNEAFF.

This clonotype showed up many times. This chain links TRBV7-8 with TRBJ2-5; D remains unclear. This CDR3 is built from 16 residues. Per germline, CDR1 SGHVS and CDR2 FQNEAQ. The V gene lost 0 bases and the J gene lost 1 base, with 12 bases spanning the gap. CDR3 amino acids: CASSLARGSLQETQYF. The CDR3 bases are TGTGCCAGCAGCTTAGCACGCGGCAGTCTCCAAGAGACCCAGTACTTC.

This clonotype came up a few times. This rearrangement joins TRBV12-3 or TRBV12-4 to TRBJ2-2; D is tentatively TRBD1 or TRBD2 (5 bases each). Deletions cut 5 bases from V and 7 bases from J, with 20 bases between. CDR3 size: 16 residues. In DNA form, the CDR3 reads TGTGCCAGCAGTCTTAGGGAGACAGCTACTGGCGGGGAGCTGTTTTTT. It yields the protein CASSLRETATGGELFF.

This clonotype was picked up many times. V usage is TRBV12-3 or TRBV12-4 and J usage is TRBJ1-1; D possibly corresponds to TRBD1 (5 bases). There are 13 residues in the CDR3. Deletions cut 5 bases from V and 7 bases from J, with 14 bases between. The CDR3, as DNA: TGTGCCAGCAGTCTCCCGCCGACAGTTGAAGCTTTCTTT. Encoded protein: CASSLPPTVEAFF.

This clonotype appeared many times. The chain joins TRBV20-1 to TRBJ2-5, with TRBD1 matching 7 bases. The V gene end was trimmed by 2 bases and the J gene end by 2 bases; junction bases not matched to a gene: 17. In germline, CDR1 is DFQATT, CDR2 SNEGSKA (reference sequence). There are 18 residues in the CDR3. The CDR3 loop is CSARIIYRTGRTQETQYF. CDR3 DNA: TGCAGTGCTAGAATTATATACCGGACAGGCCGGACTCAAGAGACCCAGTACTTC.

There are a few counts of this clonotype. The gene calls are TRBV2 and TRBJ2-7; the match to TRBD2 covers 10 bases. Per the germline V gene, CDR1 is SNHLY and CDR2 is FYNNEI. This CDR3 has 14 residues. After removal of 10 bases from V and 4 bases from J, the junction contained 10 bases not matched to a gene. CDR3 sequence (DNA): TGTGCCACCTTGGGGGCTAGCGGGAGTTACGAGCAGTACTTC. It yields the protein CATLGASGSYEQYF.

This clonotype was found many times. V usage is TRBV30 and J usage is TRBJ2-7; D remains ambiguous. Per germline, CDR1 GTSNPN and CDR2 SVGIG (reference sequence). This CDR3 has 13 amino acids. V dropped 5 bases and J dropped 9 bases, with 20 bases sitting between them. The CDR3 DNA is TGTGCCTGGTCACAAGCAACGTTGGTCGGGCAGTACTTC. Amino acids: CAWSQATLVGQYF.

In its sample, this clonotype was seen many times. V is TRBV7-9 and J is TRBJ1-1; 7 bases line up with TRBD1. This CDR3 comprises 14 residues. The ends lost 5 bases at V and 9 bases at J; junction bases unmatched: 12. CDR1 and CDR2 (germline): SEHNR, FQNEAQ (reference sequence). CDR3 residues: CASSTEDRPLKAFF. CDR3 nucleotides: TGTGCCAGCAGCACGGAGGACAGGCCTCTTAAAGCTTTCTTT.